Listed below are T cell receptor beta chains from one sample, sequenced in a study of cytomegalovirus exposure and HLA in healthy donors. This table comes from immunoSEQ multiplex PCR, and its TCRdb copy is limited to in-frame clones, with some not included. The sample has 250,000 to 350,000 clones; roughly 90% are singletons. Input material: PBMCs. All receptors come from a woman aged 18 to 35 in good health and CMV-seronegative. Both conserved end residues are part of each CDR3. The D gene is left open where the match is weak. The size field is filled for only some rows; it gives once, few, many or a size class.

>TRBJ2-2|TRBV2|NA|NA
TGTGCCAGCAGCCGGTTGAACACCGGGGAGCTGTTTTTT
CASSRLNTGELFF
>TRBJ1-5|TRBV2|NA|NA
TGTGCCAGCAGTCCTGACAGGAATAGCAATCAGCCCCAGCATTTT
CASSPDRNSNQPQHF
>TRBJ1-6|TRBV7-8|NA|NA
TGTGCCAGCAGCCCCACCTGGGGGGGGTCAGATTCACCCCTCCACTTT
CASSPTWGGSDSPLHF
>TRBJ2-7|TRBV6-5|TRBD2|once
TGTGCCAGCACACTAGCGGCAACCACCTACGAGCAGTACTTC
CASTLAATTYEQYF
>TRBJ2-2|TRBV12-5|TRBD1|NA
TGTGCTAGTGGTTCGGCCCTCCCGGACAGGGTGACCGGGGAGCTGTTTTTT
CASGSALPDRVTGELFF
>TRBJ2-7|TRBV5-1|TRBD1|NA
TGCGCCAGCAGCTGGTCGGACAGGAAGATCTACGAGCAGTACTTC
CASSWSDRKIYEQYF
>TRBJ2-5|TRBV9|TRBD2|once
TGTGCCAGCAGCCTTGGACTAGCACGGGAGACCCAGTACTTC
CASSLGLARETQYF
>TRBJ1-1|TRBV5-4|NA|once
TGTGCCAGCAGCTTGGTTTCCAAGAACACTGAAGCTTTCTTT
CASSLVSKNTEAFF
>TRBJ2-7|TRBV7-8|TRBD2|NA
TGTGCCAGCAGCCCCTCCCGGACTAGGGACCGGGTCGAGCAGTACTTC
CASSPSRTRDRVEQYF
>TRBJ2-7|TRBV10-3|NA|NA
TGTGCCATCGGCCGCTCCTACGAGCAGTACTTC
CAIGRSYEQYF
>TRBJ2-7|TRBV19|TRBD1|NA
TGTGCCAGTAGCACTCCGGGACAGTCCTACGAGCAGTACTTC
CASSTPGQSYEQYF
>TRBJ1-5|TRBV2|TRBD1|once
TGTGCCAGCAGCAGGGGGGTAAAACAGCCCCAGCATTTT
CASSRGVKQPQHF
>TRBJ2-3|TRBV5-1|NA|NA
TGCGCCAGCAGCCGAATCGGTGGCACAGATACGCAGTATTTT
CASSRIGGTDTQYF
>TRBJ2-1|TRBV27|TRBD2|NA
TGTGCCAGCAGTTCCAAGCGGGGGGGCAACTACAATGAGCAGTTCTTC
CASSSKRGGNYNEQFF
>TRBJ1-1|TRBV9|TRBD1|few
TGTGCCAGCAGCGCCCGGACAGGGGTCACTGAAGCTTTCTTT
CASSARTGVTEAFF
>TRBJ2-7|TRBV5-1|TRBD2|NA
TGCGCCAGCAGCGCATCCGGGCTAGCGGGCTACTACGAGCAGTACTTC
CASSASGLAGYYEQYF
>TRBJ2-7|TRBV5-6|TRBD1|NA
TGTGCCAGCAGCTCTATGGACAGGGGGGTTGACCGCTACGAGCAGTACTTC
CASSSMDRGVDRYEQYF
>TRBJ2-3|TRBV18|NA|NA
TGTGCCAGCTCACTTAGGGGCGATTCCAGAGATACGCAGTATTTT
CASSLRGDSRDTQYF
>TRBJ1-2|TRBV5-1|NA|NA
TGCGCCAGCAGCTTCCTGGGTGATTTGGAGGCAGTCTTTAACTATGGCTACACCTTC
CASSFLGDLEAVFNYGYTF
>TRBJ2-7|TRBV10-3|TRBD2|few
TGTGCCATCACCCCCGGGGAGGGGGAGCAGTACTTC
CAITPGEGEQYF
>TRBJ1-3|TRBV7-9|NA|once
TGTGCCAGCAGCTTAGGGTCAGGGGTGCCTGGAAACACCATATATTTT
CASSLGSGVPGNTIYF
>TRBJ2-1|TRBV9|NA|NA
TGTGCCAGCAGCGTAGCTCCGAAAGGGGGGGGCCTATATGAGCAGTTCTTC
CASSVAPKGGGLYEQFF
>TRBJ1-2|TRBV9|NA|NA
TGTGCCAGCAGCGCAACCGGGAGGGATTTCTATGGCTACACCTTC
CASSATGRDFYGYTF
>TRBJ2-1|TRBV27|NA|NA
TGTGCCAGCAGTTTTTGGGGGGGCGGGGACAATGAGCAGTTCTTC
CASSFWGGGDNEQFF
>TRBJ2-3|TRBV5-1|TRBD1|NA
TGCGCCAGCAGCTTGGGACAGGGGACAGGGTGGGGGCAGTATTTT
CASSLGQGTGWGQYF
>TRBJ1-1|TRBV5-6|NA|NA
TGTGCCAGCAGCTTGGCGGGGGGCCCGAACACTGAAGCTTTCTTT
CASSLAGGPNTEAFF
>TRBJ1-4|TRBV6-1|NA|NA
TGTGCCAGCAGTGAACGGCGGGGGGGCGAAAAACTGTTTTTT
CASSERRGGEKLFF
>TRBJ1-2|TRBV27|NA|NA
TGTGCCAGCAGTTTAGGTCAGGGAAACTATGGCTACACCTTC
CASSLGQGNYGYTF
>TRBJ2-5|TRBV7-3|TRBD1|NA
TGTGCCAGCAGCTTGAGGGACAGGGGGGGAGAGACCCAGTACTTC
CASSLRDRGGETQYF
>TRBJ2-7|TRBV28|TRBD2|NA
TGTGCCAGCAGTATTCTCCTTCTGGAGCGGGGGAGCTCCGAACAGTACTTC
CASSILLLERGSSEQYF
>TRBJ1-3|TRBV4-1|NA|NA
TGCGCCAGCAGCCAAGATGGTACAGCCCCTGGAAACACCATATATTTT
CASSQDGTAPGNTIYF
>TRBJ1-5|TRBV19|TRBD1|NA
TGTGCCAGTAGTTTCGGACAGGCCGCCTTACCTACCAATCAGCCCCAGCATTTT
CASSFGQAALPTNQPQHF
>TRBJ1-6|TRBV2|TRBD1|NA
TGTGCCAGCAGGGGGACAGCTGATAATTCACCCCTCCACTTT
CASRGTADNSPLHF
>TRBJ2-1|TRBV18|NA|NA
TGTGCCAGCTCACAAGGGGCTTCCTACAATGAGCAGTTCTTC
CASSQGASYNEQFF
>TRBJ1-1|TRBV19|NA|NA
TGTGCCAGTAGTATAACACACAGGGCCCCTGAAGTCTTT
CASSITHRAPEVF
>TRBJ2-1|TRBV2|NA|NA
TGTGCCAGCAGTGGGGGGCTTCGGGACAATGAGCAGTTCTTC
CASSGGLRDNEQFF
>TRBJ2-1|TRBV6-1|TRBD2|NA
TGTGCCACCAGGGAGGGCGGAATGATAGCGAATGAGCAGTTCTTC
CATREGGMIANEQFF
>TRBJ2-5|TRBV5-1|TRBD2|NA
TGCGCCAGCGGCAATAGCGGGGGGGCCCTTGAGACCCAGTACTTC
CASGNSGGALETQYF
>TRBJ2-3|TRBV11-3|TRBD2|NA
TGTGCCAGCAGTTGGAGCGGGGGGGCCGCAGATACGCAGTATTTT
CASSWSGGAADTQYF
>TRBJ2-3|TRBV5-1|TRBD2|NA
TGCGCCAGCAGCGTCGGACTAGCGGGGGACCGTGGTACAGATACGCAGTATTTT
CASSVGLAGDRGTDTQYF
>TRBJ2-1|TRBV18|TRBD2|NA
TGTGCCAGCTCACCTCAGATGGGACTAGCCTACAATGAGCAGTTCTTC
CASSPQMGLAYNEQFF
>TRBJ2-1|TRBV6-5|NA|NA
TGTGCCAGCAGTTACGGAACTAGCTCGGATCTGTTCTTC
CASSYGTSSDLFF
>TRBJ1-4|TRBV19|TRBD1|NA
TGTGCCAGTAGTCTAAGACAGGGCGAAGGGAAGCAAATGCTGTTTTTT
CASSLRQGEGKQMLFF
>TRBJ1-2|TRBV9|NA|NA
TGTGCCAGCAGCGTAGAGGGCCAGGGGAGTGGCTACACCTTC
CASSVEGQGSGYTF
>TRBJ1-1|TRBV27|NA|NA
TGTGCCAGCAGTTATAGCGCCGGGAACACTGAAGCTTTCTTT
CASSYSAGNTEAFF
>TRBJ1-2|TRBV30|TRBD1|NA
TGTGCCTGGAGTGAGGGACAGGCCCCATTCTTC
CAWSEGQAPFF
>TRBJ2-7|TRBV11-2|NA|NA
TGTGCCAGCAGCCAAGACAACTCCTACGAGCAGTACTTC
CASSQDNSYEQYF
>TRBJ2-1|TRBV10-1|TRBD1|NA
TGCGCCAGCAACCGGGGACAGGGGGCTAGAGAGCAGTTCTTC
CASNRGQGAREQFF
>TRBJ2-7|TRBV19|TRBD1|NA
TGTGCCAGTAGTCCCGGACAGGGTCCCTACTACGAGCAGTACTTC
CASSPGQGPYYEQYF
>TRBJ1-2|TRBV6-6|TRBD1|NA
TGTGCCAGCAGTTCAACCGGGACAGGGAACTATGGCTACACCTTC
CASSSTGTGNYGYTF
>TRBJ2-7|TRBV9|NA|NA
TGTGCCAGCAGCGTAGTGGCAGGCCTCGAGCAGTACTTC
CASSVVAGLEQYF
>TRBJ1-2|TRBV10-3|NA|NA
TGTGCCACCAGGGGCGAATTCAACTATGGCTACACCTTC
CATRGEFNYGYTF
>TRBJ2-1|TRBV4-1|NA|NA
TGCGCCAGCAGCCAAGGGGGGCTGTTCTACAATGAGCAGTTCTTC
CASSQGGLFYNEQFF
>TRBJ1-6|TRBV5-1|TRBD1|NA
TGCGCCAGCAGCCAGGGGGCTTATAATTCACCCCTCCACTTT
CASSQGAYNSPLHF